These T cell receptor beta chains were read from a single sample in a study of T-cell reconstitution after alpha-beta-depleted transplantation in children. From the PCR reads, TCRdb called clonotypes with MiXCR, one entry per CDR3 protein. The table lists 250,000 to 400,000 distinct CDR3 sequences, about a quarter of them singletons. The sample was PBMCs, mostly from graft donor cells, taken 180 days after TCRalphabeta/CD19-depleted stem cell transplant. These receptor sequences come from a male patient between 5 and 17 years old who had a stem cell transplant for acute lymphoblastic leukemia, so the T cells may come from the graft donor. Both conserved end residues are part of each CDR3. D genes are given only for firm matches.

>TRBV7-2|TRBJ2-1|-
CASSLLTSSYEQFF
>TRBV29-1|TRBJ1-2|TRBD1
CSVPMGRTGAWGGYTF
>TRBV20-1|TRBJ2-1|-
CSASDYPWDEQFF
>TRBV20-1|TRBJ1-3|-
CSARDSWAAEGNTIYF
>TRBV5-5|TRBJ2-7|TRBD1
CASSLQTGTFYYEQYF
>TRBV7-9|TRBJ1-1|TRBD1
CASSPTGGGRMNTEAFF
>TRBV4-1|TRBJ2-1|-
CASSQVYPSYNEQFF
>TRBV18|TRBJ2-5|-
CASSRASQETQYF
>TRBV12-3/TRBV12-4|TRBJ2-1|-
CASRRDLRNEQFF
>TRBV29-1|TRBJ1-1|-
CSVADREAFF
>TRBV4-1|TRBJ1-2|TRBD1
CASSHGQGNGYTF
>TRBV10-3|TRBJ1-3|TRBD1
CAISTDRAGNTIYF
>TRBV7-2|TRBJ2-3|-
CASSLAPGATPDTQYF
>TRBV7-3|TRBJ2-1|TRBD1
CASSPGTAYNEQFF
>TRBV15|TRBJ2-1|TRBD2
CATSLGAGSGYNEQFF
>TRBV7-8|TRBJ2-5|-
CASSLSSWYQETQYF
>TRBV12-3/TRBV12-4|TRBJ2-7|-
CASSLGLDRSYEQYF
>TRBV20-1|TRBJ2-7|-
CSARDLGRERSYEQYF
>TRBV12-3/TRBV12-4|TRBJ2-5|-
CAGATSLQETQYF
>TRBV6-1|TRBJ1-4|-
CASSERFPEKLFF
>TRBV19|TRBJ1-1|-
CASSIGGDPFF
>TRBV25-1|TRBJ2-5|-
CASSAERDFQETQYF
>TRBV5-1|TRBJ2-7|TRBD1
CASSLDYGTGSYEQYF
>TRBV15|TRBJ2-7|TRBD1
CATSRVRGGQGYEQYF
>TRBV7-9|TRBJ2-3|TRBD1
CASSLGWGQAYTDTQYF
>TRBV5-6|TRBJ2-7|TRBD2
CASSLGSGHPGLVPHVF
>TRBV7-9|TRBJ2-5|-
CASSRMTAPQETQYF
>TRBV6-6|TRBJ2-2|-
CASSPDRGELFF
>TRBV5-1|TRBJ2-7|TRBD1
CASSLVALRAGTGLGYEQYF
>TRBV5-1|TRBJ1-2|-
CASSLSGTYGYTF
>TRBV20-1|TRBJ1-2|-
CSAPTGTHGYTF
>TRBV20-1|TRBJ1-1|-
CSADYRVVFPKNAEAFF
>TRBV4-1|TRBJ2-1|TRBD1
CASSLPDRGRYYNEQFF
>TRBV4-1|TRBJ2-3|-
CASSQASVSRTDTQYF
>TRBV4-1|TRBJ2-7|TRBD2
CASSQWTSGSHEQYF
>TRBV5-3|TRBJ1-1|-
CASTLRGRVEVSTEAFF
>TRBV6-1|TRBJ1-6|-
CASREQWILYNSPLHF
>TRBV7-9|TRBJ2-5|-
CASSLAGGKETQYF
>TRBV3-1|TRBJ1-2|TRBD1
CASSPRDRGSGYTF
>TRBV18|TRBJ2-5|-
CASSPLEFQETQYF
>TRBV24-1|TRBJ2-3|-
CATSDTPTDTQYF
>TRBV10-2|TRBJ2-7|TRBD2
CASRPTGTSGVNAYEQYF
>TRBV7-6|TRBJ2-1|-
CARPGLGVGNEQFF
>TRBV28|TRBJ2-3|-
CASSLYVGARDTQYF
>TRBV20-1|TRBJ2-1|TRBD1
CSARDHRGYNEQFF
>TRBV10-3|TRBJ2-7|TRBD2
CAIREPSGGRVSYEQYF